This T cell receptor (beta chain) was captured in a study of CD8 T cells in Susac syndrome. An amount of RNA that ranged from roughly 0.5 to 1 ug was reverse transcribed with random hexamers. immunoSEQ multiplex PCR amplified TCR beta CDR3 across 54 Vbeta, 13 Jbeta. TCRdb re-derived calls from the immunoSEQ multiplex PCR reads in MiXCR, one entry per CDR3 protein. The sample carries about 180,000 distinct CDR3 sequences, 85% to 95% recorded once. CD8+ and CD4+ T cells from blood underwent TCR beta sequencing. Control patients had untreated stable or active relapsing-remitting multiple sclerosis by revised McDonald criteria. Negative magnetic isolation gave CD8+ and CD4+ cells; FACS enriched CD8+ TEMRA. This TCR was sampled from a human donor with multiple sclerosis. The sequenced material came from CD4+ T cells from PBMCs.

The CDR3, as DNA: TGTGCCAGCAGCTCTCCGGGGTCTACCTCAGTCCAAGAGACCCAGTACTTC. Its translation: CASSSPGSTSVQETQYF. The rearrangement joins TRBV5-6 to TRBJ2-5; D possibly corresponds to TRBD2 (5 bases). This CDR3 spans 17 amino acids. Germline lookup yields CDR1 SGHDT and CDR2 YYEEEE. V gave up 3 bases and J gave up 1 base, with 19 bases separating them.